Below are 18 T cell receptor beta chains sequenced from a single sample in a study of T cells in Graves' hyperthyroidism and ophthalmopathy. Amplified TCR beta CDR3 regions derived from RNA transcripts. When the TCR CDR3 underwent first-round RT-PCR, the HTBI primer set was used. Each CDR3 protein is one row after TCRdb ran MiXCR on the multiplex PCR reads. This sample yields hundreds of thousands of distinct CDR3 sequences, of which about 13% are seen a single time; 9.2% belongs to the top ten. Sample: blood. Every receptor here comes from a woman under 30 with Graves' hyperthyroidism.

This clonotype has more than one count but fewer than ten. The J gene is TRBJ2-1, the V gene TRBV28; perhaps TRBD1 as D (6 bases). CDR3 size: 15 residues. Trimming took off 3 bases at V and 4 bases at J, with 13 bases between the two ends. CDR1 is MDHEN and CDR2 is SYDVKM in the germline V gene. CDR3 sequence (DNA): TGTGCCAGCAGTTTTCCAGGGGAAGGTTACAATGAGCAGTTCTTC. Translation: CASSFPGEGYNEQFF.

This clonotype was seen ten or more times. The CDR3 sequence: CSANDPNRFPGQETQYF. CDR3 in DNA: TGCAGTGCTAACGACCCTAATCGCTTTCCCGGCCAAGAGACCCAGTACTTC. The V call is TRBV20-1, the J call TRBJ2-5; D ambiguous. CDR3 length: 17 residues. V was clipped by 4 bases and J by 1 base, with 22 bases between them. The germline V gene has CDR1 DFQATT and CDR2 SNEGSKA (reference sequence).

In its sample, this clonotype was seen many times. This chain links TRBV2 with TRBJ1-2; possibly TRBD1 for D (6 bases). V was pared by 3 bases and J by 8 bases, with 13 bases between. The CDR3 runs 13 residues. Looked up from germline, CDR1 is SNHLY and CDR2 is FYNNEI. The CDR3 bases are TGTGCCAGCAGTGAGGGACATCGGGCGGGCTACACCTTC. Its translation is CASSEGHRAGYTF. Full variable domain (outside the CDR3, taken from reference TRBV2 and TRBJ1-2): EPEVTQTPSHQVTQMGQEVILRCVPISNHLYFYWYRQILGQKVEFLVSFYNNEISEKSEIFDDQFSVERPDGSNFTLKIRSTKLEDSAMYFCASSEGHRAGYTFGSGTRLTVV.

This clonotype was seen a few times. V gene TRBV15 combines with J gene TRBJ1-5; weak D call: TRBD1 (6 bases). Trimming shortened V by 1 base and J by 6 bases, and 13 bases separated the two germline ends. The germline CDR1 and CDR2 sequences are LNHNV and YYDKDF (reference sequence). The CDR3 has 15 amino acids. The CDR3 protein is CATSRVRGPGQPQHF. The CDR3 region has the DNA TGTGCCACCAGCAGAGTTCGGGGGCCCGGTCAGCCCCAGCATTTT.

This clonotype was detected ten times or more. The DNA for the CDR3 is TGTGCCAGCTCACCCGGGGAGAATGAAAAACTGTTTTTT. Translation: CASSPGENEKLFF. This chain uses TRBV18 with TRBJ1-4; D call uncertain. This CDR3 spans 13 amino acids. Trimming stripped 3 bases from V and 5 bases from J, with 7 bases between. Germline V gene sequence: CDR1 KGHSH, CDR2 LQKENI.

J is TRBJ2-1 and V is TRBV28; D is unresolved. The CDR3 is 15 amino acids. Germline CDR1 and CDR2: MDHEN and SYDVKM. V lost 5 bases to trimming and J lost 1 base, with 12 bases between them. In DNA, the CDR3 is TGTGCCAGCAGTCTACCGGGTCCTTCCTACAATGAGCAGTTCTTC. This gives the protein CASSLPGPSYNEQFF.

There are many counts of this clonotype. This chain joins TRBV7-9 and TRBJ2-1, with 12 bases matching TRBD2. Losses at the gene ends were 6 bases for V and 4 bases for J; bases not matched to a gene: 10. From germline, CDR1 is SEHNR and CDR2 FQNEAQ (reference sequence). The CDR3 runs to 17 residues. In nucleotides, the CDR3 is TGTGCCAGCAGTTCGACTAGCGGGAGTCCGACTTACAATGAGCAGTTCTTC. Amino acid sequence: CASSSTSGSPTYNEQFF.

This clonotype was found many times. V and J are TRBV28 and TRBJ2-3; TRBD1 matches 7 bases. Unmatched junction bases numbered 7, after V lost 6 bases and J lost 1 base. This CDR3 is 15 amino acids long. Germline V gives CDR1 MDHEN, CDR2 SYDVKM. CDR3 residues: CASRTRQGGTDTQYF. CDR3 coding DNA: TGTGCCAGCAGGACAAGACAGGGCGGCACAGATACGCAGTATTTT.

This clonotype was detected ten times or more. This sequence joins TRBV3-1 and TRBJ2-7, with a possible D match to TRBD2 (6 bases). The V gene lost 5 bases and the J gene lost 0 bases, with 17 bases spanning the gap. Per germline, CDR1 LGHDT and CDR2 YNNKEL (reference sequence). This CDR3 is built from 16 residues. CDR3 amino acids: CASSGLAEQSSYEQYF. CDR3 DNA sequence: TGTGCCAGCAGCGGATTAGCGGAACAGAGCTCCTACGAGCAGTACTTC.

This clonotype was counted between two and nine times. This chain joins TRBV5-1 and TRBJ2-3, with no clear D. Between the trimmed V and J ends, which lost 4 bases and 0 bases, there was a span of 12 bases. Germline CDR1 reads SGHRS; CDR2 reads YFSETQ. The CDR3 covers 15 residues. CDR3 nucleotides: TGCGCCAGCAGCCCCCTGGTGGGGAGCACAGATACGCAGTATTTT. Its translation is CASSPLVGSTDTQYF.

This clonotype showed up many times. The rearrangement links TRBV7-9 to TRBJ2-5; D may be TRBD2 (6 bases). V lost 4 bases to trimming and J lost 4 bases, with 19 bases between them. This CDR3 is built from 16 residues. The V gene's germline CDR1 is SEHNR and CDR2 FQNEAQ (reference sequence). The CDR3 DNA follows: TGTGCCAGCAGCTCGTCCCGGGAGCCCTCAGGAGAGACCCAGTACTTC. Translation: CASSSSREPSGETQYF.

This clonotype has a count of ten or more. In DNA form, the CDR3 reads TGTGCCAGCAGCCCTGTGACAATTGTTCATGACTATGGCTACACCTTC. Translated: CASSPVTIVHDYGYTF. This chain joins TRBV7-2 and TRBJ1-2, with D hard to call. Germline V gives CDR1 SGHTA, CDR2 FQGNSA. V was pared by 5 bases and J by 3 bases, with 19 bases between. The CDR3 totals 16 residues.

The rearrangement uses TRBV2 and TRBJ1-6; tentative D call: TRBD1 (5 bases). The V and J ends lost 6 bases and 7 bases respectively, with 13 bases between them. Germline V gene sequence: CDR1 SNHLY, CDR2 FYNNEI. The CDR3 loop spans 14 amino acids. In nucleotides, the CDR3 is TGTGCCAGCAGCTTGGGACTTGAAAATTCACCCCTCCACTTT. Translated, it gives CASSLGLENSPLHF.

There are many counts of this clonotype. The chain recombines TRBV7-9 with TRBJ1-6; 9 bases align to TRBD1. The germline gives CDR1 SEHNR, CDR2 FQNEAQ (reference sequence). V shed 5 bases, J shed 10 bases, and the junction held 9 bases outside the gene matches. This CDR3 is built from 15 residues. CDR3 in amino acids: CASSRNGTGKSPLHF. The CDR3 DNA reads TGTGCCAGCAGCCGAAACGGGACAGGGAAGTCACCCCTCCACTTT.

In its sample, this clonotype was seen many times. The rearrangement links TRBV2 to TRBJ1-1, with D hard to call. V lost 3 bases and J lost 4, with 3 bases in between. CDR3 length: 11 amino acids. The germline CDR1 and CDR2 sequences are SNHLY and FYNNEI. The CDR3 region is CASSEGTEAFF. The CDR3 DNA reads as TGTGCCAGCAGTGAGGGCACTGAAGCTTTCTTT.

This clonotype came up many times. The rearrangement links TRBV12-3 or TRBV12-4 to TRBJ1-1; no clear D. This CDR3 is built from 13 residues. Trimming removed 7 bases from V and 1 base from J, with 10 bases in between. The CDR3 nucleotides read TGTGCCAGCATCCAGACCGGGAACACTGAAGCTTTCTTT. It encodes CASIQTGNTEAFF.

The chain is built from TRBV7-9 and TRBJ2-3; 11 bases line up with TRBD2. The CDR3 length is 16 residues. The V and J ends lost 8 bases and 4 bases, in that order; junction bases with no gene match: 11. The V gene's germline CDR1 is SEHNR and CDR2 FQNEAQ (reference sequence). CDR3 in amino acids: CASQGLAGGGSDTQYF. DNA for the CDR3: TGTGCCAGCCAGGGCCTAGCGGGAGGAGGGTCAGATACGCAGTATTTT.

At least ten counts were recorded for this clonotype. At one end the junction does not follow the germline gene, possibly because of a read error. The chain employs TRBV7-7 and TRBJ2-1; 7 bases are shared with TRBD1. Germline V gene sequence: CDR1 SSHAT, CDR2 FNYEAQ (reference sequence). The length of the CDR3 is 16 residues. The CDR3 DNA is TGTGCTAGCAGCCTAGGGGGCCCGAGCTCCTACAATGAGCAGTTCTTC. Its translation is CASSLGGPSSYNEQFF.